This record concerns one T cell receptor (beta chain) sequence. This entry is derived from a study of T cells in Graves' hyperthyroidism and ophthalmopathy. Researchers took RNA transcripts and amplified the TCR beta CDR3 regions from them. Carried out on the TCR CDR3, a first-round RT-PCR used the HTBI primer set. Via MiXCR, TCRdb re-called the multiplex PCR reads, giving one row per CDR3 protein. Counted here are roughly 600,000 distinct CDR3 sequences, about 14% occurring once; the ten biggest clones make up around 13%. The V segment lost 7 bases and the J segment 7 bases; nucleotides outside the gene matches: 9. CDR3 size: 15 residues. Per the germline V gene, CDR1 is LNHDA and CDR2 is SQIVND (reference sequence).

The TCR comes from a woman between 45 and 65 years old with Graves' ophthalmopathy. Source material: blood. The chain combines TRBV19 with TRBJ1-5; 11 bases align to TRBD1. The CDR3 region has the DNA TGTGCCAGTATGATGGACAGGGGGCTTAGGCAGCCCCAGCATTTT. Translated, it gives CASMMDRGLRQPQHF.